Listed below are T cell receptor beta chains from one sample, sequenced in a study of control samples from healthy donors and cancer patients. Using immunoSEQ multiplex PCR, the repertoire was profiled, and TCRdb retains in-frame clones only, with some absent. Among tens of thousands of clones listed, roughly 87% were seen once. The sequencing input was PBMCs. Receptors originate from a man aged 60 to 69 with colorectal cancer. Both conserved end residues are part of each CDR3. D genes are given only for firm matches. Where a row states a size, it is once, few, many or the class of an expanded clone; other rows omit it.

D: NA
V: TRBV5-1
size: once
J: TRBJ2-5
DNA: TGCGCCAGCAGCTTGGAGGGGGGCCCCGGGAGGACCCAGTACTTC
CDR3: CASSLEGGPGRTQYF

D: TRBD2
V: TRBV7-8
size: NA
J: TRBJ2-7
DNA: TGTGCCAGCAGCCCCCTTCTAGCGGGCCCGGTTCCCCACGAGCAGTACTTC
CDR3: CASSPLLAGPVPHEQYF

D: TRBD1
V: TRBV7-2
size: NA
J: TRBJ1-4
DNA: TGTGCCAGCAGCTCTACAGGGGGCTGGAGTGAAAAACTGTTTTTT
CDR3: CASSSTGGWSEKLFF

D: TRBD2
V: TRBV29-1
size: NA
J: TRBJ2-5
DNA: TGCAGCGCCGGGACTAGCGGAGAGACCCAGTACTTC
CDR3: CSAGTSGETQYF

D: TRBD2
V: TRBV19
size: NA
J: TRBJ2-1
DNA: TGTGCCAGTAGACTTATGGGAGGGAATGAGCAGTTCTTC
CDR3: CASRLMGGNEQFF

D: TRBD1
V: TRBV24-1
size: NA
J: TRBJ2-2
DNA: TGTGCCACGGCAGGGGGCTTCACCGGGGAGCTGTTTTTT
CDR3: CATAGGFTGELFF

D: TRBD1
V: TRBV3-1/TRBV3-2
size: NA
J: TRBJ1-1
DNA: TGTGCCAGCAGCCAAGATTCCCGGGACAGGGGGCGAATCTTGAACACTGAAGCTTTCTTT
CDR3: CASSQDSRDRGRILNTEAFF

D: NA
V: TRBV5-1
size: NA
J: TRBJ1-5
DNA: TGCGCCAGCAGCTTGGATGGTCAGCCCCAGCATTTT
CDR3: CASSLDGQPQHF

D: NA
V: TRBV20-1
size: once
J: TRBJ1-2
DNA: TGCAGTGCTAGTCCCGGGGTTGATGGCTACACCTTC
CDR3: CSASPGVDGYTF

D: NA
V: TRBV5-1
size: NA
J: TRBJ2-7
DNA: TGCGCCAGCAGCTTAGGGGGGGCCGGGACAGGTGGCGAGCAGTACTTC
CDR3: CASSLGGAGTGGEQYF

D: NA
V: TRBV6-1
size: NA
J: TRBJ1-1
DNA: TGTGCCAGCAGTGAGGGGCAGCGATACACTGAAGCTTTCTTT
CDR3: CASSEGQRYTEAFF

D: NA
V: TRBV14
size: NA
J: TRBJ1-1
DNA: TGTGCCAGCAGATCAGAGGGGCAGTGGGACACTGAAGCTTTCTTT
CDR3: CASRSEGQWDTEAFF

D: NA
V: TRBV5-1
size: once
J: TRBJ2-2
DNA: TGCGCCAGCAGCTTGTCTTCCAGATCGGCGGGCGACGGGGAGCTGTTTTTT
CDR3: CASSLSSRSAGDGELFF

D: NA
V: TRBV2
size: NA
J: TRBJ2-1
DNA: TGTGCCAGCAGTGAAGCGGGGGGGCCAACGAATGAGCAGTTCTTC
CDR3: CASSEAGGPTNEQFF

D: TRBD2
V: TRBV4-2
size: medium-sized
J: TRBJ2-2
DNA: TGTGCCAGCAGCCAAGAAGGCAACAGCGGGGGTAGGACCGGGGAGCTGTTTTTT
CDR3: CASSQEGNSGGRTGELFF

D: NA
V: TRBV4-1
size: few
J: TRBJ1-1
DNA: TGCGCCAGCAGCCAAGTCGTTCTACAGAAGAACACTGAAGCTTTCTTT
CDR3: CASSQVVLQKNTEAFF

D: NA
V: TRBV5-1
size: once
J: TRBJ2-1
DNA: TGCGCCAGCAGCTTAGGGCCTACACAGGGTAATGAGCAGTTCTTC
CDR3: CASSLGPTQGNEQFF

D: TRBD2
V: TRBV6-2/TRBV6-3
size: once
J: TRBJ2-1
DNA: TGTGCCAGCAGTTACCGCGGGAGATCGGGTAATGAGCAGTTCTTC
CDR3: CASSYRGRSGNEQFF

D: NA
V: TRBV12-3/TRBV12-4
size: NA
J: TRBJ1-1
DNA: TGTGCCAGCAGTTCCGGGGCGCACGCGGAAGCTTTCTTT
CDR3: CASSSGAHAEAFF

D: TRBD2
V: TRBV2
size: NA
J: TRBJ2-1
DNA: TGTGCCAGCAGGCGGGGGGGCGAGCAGTTCTTC
CDR3: CASRRGGEQFF

D: NA
V: TRBV5-1
size: NA
J: TRBJ1-6
DNA: TGCGCCAGCAGCTTGGGGGGTAGTACCTATAATTCACCCCTCCACTTT
CDR3: CASSLGGSTYNSPLHF

D: NA
V: TRBV7-8
size: NA
J: TRBJ2-7
DNA: TGTGCCAGCCTTCTTAACCGGATGCTGGGGGACGAGCAGTACTTC
CDR3: CASLLNRMLGDEQYF

D: NA
V: TRBV11-2
size: NA
J: TRBJ2-5
DNA: TGTGCCAGCAGCTTCCGGGTGGACCTAGAGACCCAGTACTTC
CDR3: CASSFRVDLETQYF

D: NA
V: TRBV4-1
size: NA
J: TRBJ1-6
DNA: TGCGCCAGCAGTACGATGCCACAGGGCTTTGTCGATAATTCACCCCTCCACTTT
CDR3: CASSTMPQGFVDNSPLHF

D: TRBD1
V: TRBV19
size: once
J: TRBJ2-2
DNA: TGTGCCAGTAGTATCACAGGGGGCGCACCCGGGGAGCTGTTTTTT
CDR3: CASSITGGAPGELFF

D: TRBD1
V: TRBV6-6
size: NA
J: TRBJ2-3
DNA: TGTGCCAGCAGTGGACAGGGCACAGATACGCAGTATTTT
CDR3: CASSGQGTDTQYF

D: NA
V: TRBV7-9
size: NA
J: TRBJ2-2
DNA: TGTGCCAGCAGCCCGGGGGTTGGCCTGGGGGAGCTGTTTTTT
CDR3: CASSPGVGLGELFF

D: NA
V: TRBV18
size: NA
J: TRBJ1-2
DNA: TGTGCCAGCTCGCCCGGACGTGGCTATGGCTACACCTTC
CDR3: CASSPGRGYGYTF

D: NA
V: TRBV7-9
size: NA
J: TRBJ2-7
DNA: TGTGCCAGCAGCTTAGGGGCCAGAGCCTACGAGCAGTACTTC
CDR3: CASSLGARAYEQYF

D: TRBD2
V: TRBV4-1
size: once
J: TRBJ2-5
DNA: TGCGCCAGCAGCCCTGGACTAGCGGGGGGAGAGACCCAGTACTTC
CDR3: CASSPGLAGGETQYF

D: TRBD1
V: TRBV18
size: NA
J: TRBJ1-1
DNA: TGTGCCAGCTCACCATTGGACAGGGGCACTGAAGCTTTCTTT
CDR3: CASSPLDRGTEAFF

D: NA
V: TRBV6-5
size: NA
J: TRBJ2-5
DNA: TGTGCCAGCAGATACCGGGACCAATTGATGGAGACCCAGTACTTC
CDR3: CASRYRDQLMETQYF

D: NA
V: TRBV27
size: NA
J: TRBJ1-1
DNA: TGTGCCAGCGGTTTCCGGACAGTAAACACTGAAGCTTTCTTT
CDR3: CASGFRTVNTEAFF

D: TRBD1
V: TRBV6-1
size: NA
J: TRBJ2-5
DNA: TGTGCCAGCAGTCCCCGGACAGGGGGCGAGGAGACCCAGTACTTC
CDR3: CASSPRTGGEETQYF

D: NA
V: TRBV6-1
size: NA
J: TRBJ2-1
DNA: TGTGCCAGCAGTGGGCGGAGAGGACAAGGGAGCTCCTACAATGAGCAGTTCTTC
CDR3: CASSGRRGQGSSYNEQFF

D: TRBD2
V: TRBV27
size: once
J: TRBJ2-3
DNA: TGTGCCAGCAGTTTATCGGGGCGGGGGGCTGGCACGGATACGCAGTATTTT
CDR3: CASSLSGRGAGTDTQYF

D: NA
V: TRBV3-1/TRBV3-2
size: NA
J: TRBJ2-3
DNA: TGTGCCAGCAGCCCTTGGGGAGATACGCAGTATTTT
CDR3: CASSPWGDTQYF

D: NA
V: TRBV12-3/TRBV12-4
size: NA
J: TRBJ2-2
DNA: TGTGCCAGCAGCGTGGGGACCGGGGAGCTGTTTTTT
CDR3: CASSVGTGELFF

D: TRBD2
V: TRBV5-4
size: NA
J: TRBJ2-5
DNA: TGTGCCAGCAGCTTCGGCGGGGGGGGCCAAGAGACCCAGTACTTC
CDR3: CASSFGGGGQETQYF

D: TRBD1
V: TRBV6-8
size: NA
J: TRBJ2-1
DNA: TGTGCCAGCAGTTACGGGTCCGGGACAGGGCCACCCTCCTACAATGAGCAGTTCTTC
CDR3: CASSYGSGTGPPSYNEQFF

D: NA
V: TRBV11-2
size: NA
J: TRBJ2-3
DNA: TGTGCCAGCAGACCCGGGCGGGGGACAGCAGTAGCAGATACGCAGTATTTT
CDR3: CASRPGRGTAVADTQYF

D: TRBD2
V: TRBV6-1
size: NA
J: TRBJ2-3
DNA: TGTGCCAGCAGTGATCCCTGGTTGAGCGGGGGAGCCACAGATACGCAGTATTTT
CDR3: CASSDPWLSGGATDTQYF

D: NA
V: TRBV27
size: NA
J: TRBJ2-7
DNA: TGTGCCAGCAGGTACAGGGCCTTTAGCTCCTACGAGCAGTACTTC
CDR3: CASRYRAFSSYEQYF

D: TRBD2
V: TRBV4-1
size: NA
J: TRBJ2-3
DNA: TGCGCCAGCAGCCGGACTAGCGGGGGGGCCCGTGCAGATACGCAGTATTTT
CDR3: CASSRTSGGARADTQYF

D: TRBD1
V: TRBV5-1
size: NA
J: TRBJ2-7
DNA: TGCGCCAGCAGCTCAGCGACAGGGGTCGAGCAGTACTTC
CDR3: CASSSATGVEQYF

D: NA
V: TRBV28
size: NA
J: TRBJ1-2
DNA: TGTGCTGCAAGGAGCGGGTATTTCGATGGCTACACCTTC
CDR3: CAARSGYFDGYTF

D: NA
V: TRBV9
size: NA
J: TRBJ1-6
DNA: TGTGCCAGCAGCGTAGGGTTCAATTCACCCCTCCACTTT
CDR3: CASSVGFNSPLHF

D: NA
V: TRBV5-8
size: NA
J: TRBJ1-2
DNA: TGTGCCAGCAGCCCAGGGTTTAGCTACACCTTC
CDR3: CASSPGFSYTF

D: TRBD1
V: TRBV7-9
size: NA
J: TRBJ1-5
DNA: TGTGCCAGCAGCTTAACCAACAGGGGATTGGGGGAGCCCCAGCATTTT
CDR3: CASSLTNRGLGEPQHF

D: NA
V: TRBV27
size: NA
J: TRBJ1-5
DNA: TGTGCCAGCAGTTCATCACAGGGATATAGCAATCAGCCCCAGCATTTT
CDR3: CASSSSQGYSNQPQHF

D: NA
V: TRBV11-2
size: NA
J: TRBJ2-5
DNA: TGTGCCAGCAGCTTAGGCCGTCAGGAGACCCAGTACTTC
CDR3: CASSLGRQETQYF

D: NA
V: TRBV5-6
size: NA
J: TRBJ1-2
DNA: TGTGCCAGCAGCTTGACATCCTATGGCTACACCTTC
CDR3: CASSLTSYGYTF